This TCR beta chain was profiled in a study of technical replicates of blood from a handful of donors. From germline, CDR1 is MGHRA and CDR2 YSYEKL. Between the trimmed V and J ends, which lost 0 bases and 1 base, there was a span of 9 bases. The CDR3 totals 15 residues. This clone was found once. Using immunoSEQ multiplex PCR, the repertoire was profiled, and TCRdb retains in-frame clones only, with some absent. The repertoire holds around 80,000 clones, with approximately 98% as singletons. Sequenced input: T cells isolated from PBMCs. This chain links TRBV4-1 with TRBJ1-1; D gene uncertain. The TCR sequence derives from a human donor in good health. CDR3 sequence (DNA): TGCGCCAGCAGCCAAGATTTTACGGGGAACACTGAAGCTTTCTTT. It yields the protein CASSQDFTGNTEAFF.